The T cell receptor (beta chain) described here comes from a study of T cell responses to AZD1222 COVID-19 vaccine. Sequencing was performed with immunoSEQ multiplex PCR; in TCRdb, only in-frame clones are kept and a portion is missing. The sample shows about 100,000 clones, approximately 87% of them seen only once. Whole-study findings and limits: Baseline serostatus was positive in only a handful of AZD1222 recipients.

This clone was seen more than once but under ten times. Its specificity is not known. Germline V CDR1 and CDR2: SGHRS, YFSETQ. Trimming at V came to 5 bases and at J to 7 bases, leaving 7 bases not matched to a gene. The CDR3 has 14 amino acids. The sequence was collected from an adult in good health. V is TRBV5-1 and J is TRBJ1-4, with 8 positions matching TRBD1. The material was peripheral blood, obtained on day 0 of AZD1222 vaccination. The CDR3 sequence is CASSSQGAGEKLFF. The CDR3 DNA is TGCGCCAGCAGTTCTCAGGGGGCTGGTGAAAAACTGTTTTTT.